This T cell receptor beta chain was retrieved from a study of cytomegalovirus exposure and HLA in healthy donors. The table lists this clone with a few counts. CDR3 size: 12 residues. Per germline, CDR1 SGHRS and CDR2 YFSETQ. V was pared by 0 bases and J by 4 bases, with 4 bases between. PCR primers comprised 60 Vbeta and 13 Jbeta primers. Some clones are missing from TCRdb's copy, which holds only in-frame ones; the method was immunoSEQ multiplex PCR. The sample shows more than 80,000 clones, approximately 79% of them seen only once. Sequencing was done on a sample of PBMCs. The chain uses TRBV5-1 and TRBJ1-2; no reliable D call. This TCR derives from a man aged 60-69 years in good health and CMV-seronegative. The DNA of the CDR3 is TGCGCCAGCAGCTTGGCGGGCTATGGCTACACCTTC. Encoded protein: CASSLAGYGYTF. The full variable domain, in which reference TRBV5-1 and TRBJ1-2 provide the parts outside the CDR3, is KAGVTQTPRYLIKTRGQQVTLSCSPISGHRSVSWYQQTPGQGLQFLFEYFSETQRNKGNFPGRFSGRQFSNSRSEMNVSTLELGDSALYLCASSLAGYGYTFGSGTRLTVV.